This section outlines one TCR beta chain sequence together with its context. Germline-derived CDR1 and CDR2 are SGDLS and YYNGEE. The CDR3 consists of 15 residues. The ends lost 8 bases at V and 3 bases at J; junction bases unmatched: 14. The entry originates in a study of sequential checkpoint blockade in melanoma. Study context: Both treatment sequences were followed by maintenance nivolumab.

The treatment is: randomized to nivolumab then ipilimumab (arm A) or the reverse (arm B). Patients had received no earlier DNA-damaging chemotherapy. The table came from immunoSEQ multiplex PCR; TCRdb's copy has only in-frame clones and leaves some out. The sample comprises 30,000 to 35,000 clones, roughly 84% of which are singletons, and about 18% rests with the top ten. This receptor was obtained from a human donor with melanoma. Sample: CD8+ T cells sorted from blood (inferred from file names), taken from a patient given nivolumab and ipilimumab in sequence. V and J are TRBV9 and TRBJ2-7, with 7 bases fitting TRBD2. This CDR3 is CASSMGGGVGYEQYF. Written as DNA, the CDR3 is TGTGCCAGTTCGATGGGGGGAGGGGTGGGCTACGAGCAGTACTTC.